These T cell receptor beta chains were read from a single sample in a study of early T cells in non-severe SARS-CoV-2 infection. TCRdb re-called the 5' RACE reads with MiXCR, one entry per CDR3 protein. The sample contains some 57,000 distinct CDR3 sequences, roughly 8.2% of which appear only once. Sequenced material: whole blood. These receptors were taken from an adult who was a healthcare worker with PCR-confirmed SARS-CoV-2 infection or an uninfected control (not recorded which). Both conserved end residues are part of each CDR3. The D gene is left open where the match is weak. For some rows the clone size is stated as once, few or many, or as a class when expanded; others skip it.

CDR3 | DNA | J | D | size | V
CSARTQGYSSYNEQFF | TGCAGTGCTAGAACACAGGGTTACAGCTCCTACAATGAGCAGTTCTTC | TRBJ2-1 | - | few | TRBV20-1
CSAGGSRTAFF | TGCAGCGCCGGGGGGTCCAGGACCGCTTTCTTT | TRBJ1-1 | - | - | TRBV29-1
CAFNRESGNTIYF | TGTGCCTTTAACAGGGAGTCTGGAAACACCATATATTTT | TRBJ1-3 | - | - | TRBV30
CASSLGLGSNTEAFF | TGTGCCAGCAGCTTGGGGTTGGGGTCGAACACTGAAGCTTTCTTT | TRBJ1-1 | - | - | TRBV5-5
CASGENYGYTF | TGTGCCAGCGGGGAAAACTATGGCTACACCTTC | TRBJ1-2 | - | - | TRBV2
CASSSSGRRTGNTIYF | TGTGCCAGCAGCTCCTCAGGGCGTCGGACTGGAAACACCATATATTTT | TRBJ1-3 | - | - | TRBV7-2
CSASRGDPGQPQHF | TGCAGTGCTAGTCGGGGGGATCCCGGGCAGCCCCAGCATTTT | TRBJ1-5 | - | - | TRBV20-1
CASSPTWGNNEKLFF | TGTGCCAGCAGTCCTACCTGGGGTAATAATGAAAAACTGTTTTTT | TRBJ1-4 | - | - | TRBV6-5
CASSLDVSSTDTQYF | TGCGCCAGCAGCTTAGATGTGTCTAGCACAGATACGCAGTATTTT | TRBJ2-3 | - | many | TRBV5-1
CASSYDQNPTDTQYF | TGTGCCAGCAGTTATGATCAAAACCCCACAGATACGCAGTATTTT | TRBJ2-3 | - | - | TRBV6-2/TRBV6-3
CASSQGDSSSGANVLTF | TGTGCCAGCAGCCAAGGGGACTCTAGTTCTGGGGCCAACGTCCTGACTTTC | TRBJ2-6 | - | few | TRBV3-1
CASTSPGRYNEQFF | TGTGCCAGCACCTCCCCGGGCAGGTACAATGAGCAGTTCTTC | TRBJ2-1 | - | - | TRBV6-5
CASSPRGDEQFF | TGTGCCAGCTCACCCCGGGGAGATGAGCAGTTCTTC | TRBJ2-1 | - | - | TRBV18
CASSYRAGSYNEQFF | TGTGCCAGCAGTTACCGGGCGGGCTCCTACAATGAGCAGTTCTTC | TRBJ2-1 | - | many | TRBV6-6
CASSQVALAGDEQFF | TGTGCCAGCAGCCAAGTGGCTCTAGCTGGGGATGAGCAGTTCTTC | TRBJ2-1 | - | many | TRBV4-2
CASSPQKGTLVYEQYF | TGTGCCAGCTCACCACAGAAGGGGACCCTTGTATACGAGCAGTACTTC | TRBJ2-7 | - | few | TRBV18
CASSSNMARLSGANVLTF | TGTGCCAGCAGCTCTAACATGGCCCGACTCTCTGGGGCCAACGTCCTGACTTTC | TRBJ2-6 | - | - | TRBV7-3
CASDIAGGTDTQYF | TGTGCCAGCGATATAGCGGGAGGAACAGATACGCAGTATTTT | TRBJ2-3 | TRBD2 | many | TRBV7-9
CSAPRGLYEQFF | TGCAGTGCCCCGAGAGGGCTGTATGAGCAGTTCTTC | TRBJ2-1 | - | - | TRBV20-1
CASSPGQGLFRNTEAFF | TGTGCCAGCAGCCCAGGACAGGGGCTTTTTCGGAACACTGAAGCTTTCTTT | TRBJ1-1 | TRBD1 | once | TRBV12-3/TRBV12-4
CASSKLSGRDNEQFF | TGTGCCAGCAGCAAGCTTAGCGGGAGAGACAATGAGCAGTTCTTC | TRBJ2-1 | TRBD2 | many | TRBV11-2
CASSPGPYEQYF | TGTGCCAGCAGCCCGGGTCCCTACGAGCAGTACTTC | TRBJ2-7 | - | many | TRBV4-2
CASSFVTWGTDTQYF | TGTGCCAGCAGTTTCGTAACATGGGGGACAGATACGCAGTATTTT | TRBJ2-3 | - | - | TRBV5-6
CASSPPGLQARNEQFF | TGCGCCAGCAGCCCGCCGGGACTACAGGCGCGGAATGAGCAGTTCTTC | TRBJ2-1 | TRBD2 | few | TRBV5-1
CASSSLRDRGYGYTF | TGTGCCAGCAGCTCGCTTCGGGACAGGGGTTACGGCTACACCTTC | TRBJ1-2 | TRBD1 | - | TRBV11-2
CASSSLAGGAFF | TGTGCCAGCAGCTCACTAGCGGGCGGAGCTTTCTTT | TRBJ1-1 | - | few | TRBV7-2
CASSWGTSGYNEQFF | TGTGCCAGCAGTTGGGGGACTAGCGGCTACAATGAGCAGTTCTTC | TRBJ2-1 | TRBD2 | few | TRBV6-2/TRBV6-3
CASSLVGLGTYGYTF | TGTGCCAGCAGCTTGGTGGGTTTGGGGACTTATGGCTACACCTTC | TRBJ1-2 | - | few | TRBV5-8
CASSPGTSSGNTIYF | TGTGCCAGCTCACCAGGGACCAGTTCTGGAAACACCATATATTTT | TRBJ1-3 | - | many | TRBV18
CATSRRECSYNEQFF | TGTGCCACTTCTCGTCGTGAGTGCTCCTACAATGAGCAGTTCTTC | TRBJ2-1 | - | - | TRBV25-1
CSASSGGGLRQYF | TGCAGTGCTAGTAGCGGGGGGGGACTTCGGCAGTATTTT | TRBJ2-3 | TRBD2 | many | TRBV20-1
CASSHQLGRGVAGANVLTF | TGTGCCAGCAGCCACCAGTTGGGCAGGGGGGTCGCTGGGGCCAACGTCCTGACTTTC | TRBJ2-6 | - | - | TRBV7-9
CAISESPAGYNEQFF | TGTGCCATCAGTGAGTCTCCTGCAGGATACAATGAGCAGTTCTTC | TRBJ2-1 | - | few | TRBV10-3
CASSPPGQTYNEQFF | TGTGCCAGCAGCCCCCCGGGACAAACCTACAATGAGCAGTTCTTC | TRBJ2-1 | - | - | TRBV7-9
CASSLRREKLFF | TGTGCCAGCAGCCTCCGGAGGGAAAAACTGTTTTTT | TRBJ1-4 | - | many | TRBV7-8
CSVAGTGGNTIYF | TGCAGCGTTGCCGGGACAGGAGGAAACACCATATATTTT | TRBJ1-3 | TRBD1 | many | TRBV29-1
CASSLSGGGVGNTIYF | TGTGCCAGCAGCTTATCCGGAGGGGGCGTTGGAAACACCATATATTTT | TRBJ1-3 | TRBD1 | - | TRBV7-6
CASSVGSGEQFF | TGTGCCAGCAGCGTAGGCTCGGGGGAGCAGTTCTTC | TRBJ2-1 | - | - | TRBV9
CASSHHLAGDQETQYF | TGTGCCAGCAGCCACCATCTCGCGGGGGACCAAGAGACCCAGTACTTC | TRBJ2-5 | TRBD2 | many | TRBV4-2
CASSLVFWRASGTTDTQYF | TGCGCCAGCAGCTTGGTGTTCTGGCGGGCTAGCGGGACCACAGATACGCAGTATTTT | TRBJ2-3 | TRBD2 | few | TRBV5-1
CASSPPGLAGDYEQYF | TGTGCCAGCAGCCCCCCGGGACTAGCGGGGGACTACGAGCAGTACTTC | TRBJ2-7 | TRBD2 | - | TRBV13
CSVVRRGGRSTDTQYF | TGCAGCGTTGTCCGGCGGGGGGGCCGGAGCACAGATACGCAGTATTTT | TRBJ2-3 | TRBD2 | - | TRBV29-1
CSAYAGSYEQYF | TGCAGCGCCTACGCGGGAAGCTACGAGCAGTACTTC | TRBJ2-7 | - | many | TRBV29-1
CASSLYPGVETQYF | TGTGCCAGCAGCTTATATCCGGGAGTAGAGACCCAGTACTTC | TRBJ2-5 | - | few | TRBV7-3
CASGVGVGLPAYNEQFF | TGTGCCAGCGGCGTAGGTGTAGGACTGCCAGCCTACAATGAGCAGTTCTTC | TRBJ2-1 | - | - | TRBV9
CASSEALPRQTSYEQYF | TGTGCCAGCAGTGAAGCGCTGCCCCGACAGACCTCGTACGAGCAGTACTTC | TRBJ2-7 | - | few | TRBV2
CASSYSREGPYSYEQYF | TGTGCCAGCAGTTACTCGCGTGAGGGGCCCTACTCCTACGAGCAGTACTTC | TRBJ2-7 | - | few | TRBV6-2/TRBV6-3
CASSPGGLADTDTQYF | TGCGCCAGCAGCCCGGGGGGACTAGCGGACACAGATACGCAGTATTTT | TRBJ2-3 | TRBD2 | - | TRBV5-1